The present entry profiles one T cell receptor beta chain with its context. The V gene lost 8 bases and the J gene lost 4 bases, with 17 bases spanning the gap. The CDR3 is 13 amino acids. CDR1 and CDR2 (germline): DFQATT, SNEGSKA (reference sequence). The sample belongs to a study of blood T cells in healthy people across ages. A second about 6 to 12 cycle PCR used barcoded and J-beta primers. TCRdb reprocessed the 5' RACE reads with MiXCR, giving one entry per CDR3 protein. The profile shows around 1,800,000 distinct CDR3 sequences, about two fifths of them singletons. Sequences were obtained from blood. J is TRBJ2-5 and V is TRBV20-1; D gene ambiguous. The origin of this receptor is a human donor in good health. The CDR3 DNA sequence: TGCAGTACCATTAGACTCCCCACAGAGACCCAGTACTTC. As protein: CSTIRLPTETQYF.